This T cell receptor (beta chain) was captured in a study of cytomegalovirus exposure and HLA in healthy donors. Study outcomes and limitations: The study put 150 or so TCR beta chains on its list as cytomegalovirus-associated.

Separate from the 666-subject first cohort, the roughly 130-subject validation cohort was the one that the donors belonged to. The CDR3 consists of 13 residues. V was shortened by 3 bases and J by 4 bases, with 7 bases between the two germline ends. From germline, CDR1 is MDHEN and CDR2 SYDVKM. As to this clone: What it binds is unknown.

This table comes from immunoSEQ multiplex PCR, and its TCRdb copy is limited to in-frame clones, with some not included. Of a few hundred thousand clones listed, about 86% were seen once; the top ten hold approximately 2.9%. This receptor was obtained from a woman under 30 in good health and CMV-seronegative. Sequencing was done on a sample of PBMCs. This chain joins TRBV28 and TRBJ2-1; TRBD2 is a possible D gene (6 bases). The CDR3 nucleotides are TGTGCCAGCAGTTTTCGGGGGTACAATGAGCAGTTCTTC. Its protein product is CASSFRGYNEQFF.